The present T cell receptor (beta chain) was sequenced within a study of T cell responses to AZD1222 COVID-19 vaccine. Study-wide results and caveats: Clonal diversity may have been underestimated in mostly white British donors. Two doses of AZD1222 preceded a rise in Spike-specific TCR breadth and depth.

CDR3 length equals 16 residues. Per germline, CDR1 SGHRS and CDR2 YFSETQ. Trimming removed 6 bases from V and 10 bases from J; junction bases left unmatched: 15. Libraries were prepared by immunoSEQ multiplex PCR; TCRdb keeps only in-frame clonotypes and omits some of them. The sample consists of about 140,000 clones, around 93% of them appearing once. This clone was detected a few times. Its antigen is undetermined. The rearrangement uses TRBV5-1 and TRBJ1-4; TRBD1 aligns across 10 bases. The receptor's source is an adult who received the AZD1222 COVID-19 vaccine. The sample here was peripheral blood, taken 28 days after the second AZD1222 dose. The CDR3 reads CASNVVPGTGEAKLFF. The CDR3 DNA sequence: TGCGCCAGCAACGTAGTTCCCGGGACAGGGGAGGCAAAACTGTTTTTT.